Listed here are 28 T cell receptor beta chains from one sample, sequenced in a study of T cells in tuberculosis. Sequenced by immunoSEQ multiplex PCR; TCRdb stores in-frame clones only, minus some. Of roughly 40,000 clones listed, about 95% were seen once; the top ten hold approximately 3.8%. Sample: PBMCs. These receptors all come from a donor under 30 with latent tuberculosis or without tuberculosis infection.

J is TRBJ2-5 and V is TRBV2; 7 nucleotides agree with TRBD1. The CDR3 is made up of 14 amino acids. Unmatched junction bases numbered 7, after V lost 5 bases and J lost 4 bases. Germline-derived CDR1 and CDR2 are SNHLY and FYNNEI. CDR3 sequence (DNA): TGTGCCAGCAGTTTGGGACAGACGGCAGAGACCCAGTACTTC. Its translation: CASSLGQTAETQYF.

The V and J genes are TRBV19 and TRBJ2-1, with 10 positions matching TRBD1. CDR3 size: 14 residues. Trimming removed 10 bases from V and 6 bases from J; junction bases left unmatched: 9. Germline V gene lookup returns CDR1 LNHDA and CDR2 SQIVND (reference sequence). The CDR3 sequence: CATNPGQGPNEQFF. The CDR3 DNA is TGTGCCACCAACCCGGGACAGGGGCCCAATGAGCAGTTCTTC.

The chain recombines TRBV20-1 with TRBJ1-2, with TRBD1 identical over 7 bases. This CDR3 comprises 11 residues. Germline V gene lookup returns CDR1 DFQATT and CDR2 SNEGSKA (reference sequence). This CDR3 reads CSAGQWYGYTF. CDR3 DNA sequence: TGCAGCGCGGGACAGTGGTATGGCTACACCTTC.

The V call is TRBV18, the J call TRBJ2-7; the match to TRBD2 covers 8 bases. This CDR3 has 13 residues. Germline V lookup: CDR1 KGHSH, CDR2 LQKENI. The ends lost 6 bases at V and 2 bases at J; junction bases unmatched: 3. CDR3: CASSSGRPYEQYF. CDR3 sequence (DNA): TGTGCCAGCTCCAGCGGGAGACCCTACGAGCAGTACTTC. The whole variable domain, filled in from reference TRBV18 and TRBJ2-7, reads NAGVMQNPRHLVRRRGQEARLRCSPMKGHSHVYWYRQLPEEGLKFMVYLQKENIIDESGMPKERFSAEFPKEGPSILRIQQVVRGDSAAYFCASSSGRPYEQYFGPGTRLTVT.

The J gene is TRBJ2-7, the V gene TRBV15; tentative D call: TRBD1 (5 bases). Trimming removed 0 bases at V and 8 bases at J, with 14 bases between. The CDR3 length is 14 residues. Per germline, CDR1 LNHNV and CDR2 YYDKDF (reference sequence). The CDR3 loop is CATSRDTVGAKQYF. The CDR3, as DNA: TGTGCCACCAGCAGAGATACGGTAGGGGCCAAGCAGTACTTC. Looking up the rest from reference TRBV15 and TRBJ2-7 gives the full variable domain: DAMVIQNPRYQVTQFGKPVTLSCSQTLNHNVMYWYQQKSSQAPKLLFHYYDKDFNNEADTPDNFQSRRPNTSFCFLDIRSPGLGDTAMYLCATSRDTVGAKQYFGPGTRLTVT.

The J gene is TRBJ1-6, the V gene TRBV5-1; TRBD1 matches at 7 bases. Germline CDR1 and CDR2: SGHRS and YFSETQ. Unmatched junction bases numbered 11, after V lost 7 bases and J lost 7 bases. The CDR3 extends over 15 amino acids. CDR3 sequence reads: CASSIKGTANSPLHF. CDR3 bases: TGCGCCAGCTCTATTAAAGGGACAGCGAATTCACCCCTCCACTTT.

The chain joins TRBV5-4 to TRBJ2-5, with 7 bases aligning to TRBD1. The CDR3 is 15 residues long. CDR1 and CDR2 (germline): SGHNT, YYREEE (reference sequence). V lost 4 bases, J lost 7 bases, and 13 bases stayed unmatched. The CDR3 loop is CASSQQGRGGRTQYF. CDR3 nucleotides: TGTGCCAGCAGCCAACAGGGGCGAGGTGGTAGGACCCAGTACTTC.

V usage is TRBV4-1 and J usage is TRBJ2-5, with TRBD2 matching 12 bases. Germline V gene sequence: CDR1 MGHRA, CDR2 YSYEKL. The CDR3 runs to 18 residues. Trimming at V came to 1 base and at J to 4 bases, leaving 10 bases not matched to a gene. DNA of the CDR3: TGCGCCAGCAGCCAAGGGGCTAGCGGGGGGGCCAATTCAGAGACCCAGTACTTC. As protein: CASSQGASGGANSETQYF.

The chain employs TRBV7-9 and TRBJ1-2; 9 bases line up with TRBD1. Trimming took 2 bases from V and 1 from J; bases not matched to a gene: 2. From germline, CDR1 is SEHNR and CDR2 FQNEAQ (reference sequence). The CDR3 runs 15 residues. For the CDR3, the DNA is TGTGCCAGCAGCTTACTGACAGGGGGTAACTATGGCTACACCTTC. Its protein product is CASSLLTGGNYGYTF.

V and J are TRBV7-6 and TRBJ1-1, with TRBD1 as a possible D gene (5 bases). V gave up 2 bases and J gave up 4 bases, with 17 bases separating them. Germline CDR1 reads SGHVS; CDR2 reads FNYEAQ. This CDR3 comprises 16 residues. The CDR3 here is CASSLYPRGRGTEAFF. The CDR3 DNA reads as TGTGCCAGCAGCTTATATCCTCGGGGGAGGGGCACTGAAGCTTTCTTT.

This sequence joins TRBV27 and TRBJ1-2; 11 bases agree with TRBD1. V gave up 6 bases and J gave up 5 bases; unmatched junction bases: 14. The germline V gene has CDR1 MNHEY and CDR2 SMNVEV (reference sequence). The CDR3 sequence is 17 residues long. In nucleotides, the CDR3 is TGTGCCAGCAGCCCCGGGACAGGGGGGACCCGGGGTTATGGCTACACCTTC. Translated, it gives CASSPGTGGTRGYGYTF.

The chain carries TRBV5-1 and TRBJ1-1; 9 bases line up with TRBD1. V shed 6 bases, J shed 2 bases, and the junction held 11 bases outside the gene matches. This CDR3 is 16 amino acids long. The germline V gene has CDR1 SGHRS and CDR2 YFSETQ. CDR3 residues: CASISGQGLGNTEAFF. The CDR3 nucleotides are TGCGCCAGCATTTCTGGACAGGGGTTGGGAAACACTGAAGCTTTCTTT.

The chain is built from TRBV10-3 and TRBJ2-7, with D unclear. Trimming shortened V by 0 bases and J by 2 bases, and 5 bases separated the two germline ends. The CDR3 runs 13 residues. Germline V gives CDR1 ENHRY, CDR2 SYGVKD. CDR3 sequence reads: CAISESATYEQYF. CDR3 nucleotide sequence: TGTGCCATCAGTGAGTCAGCTACCTACGAGCAGTACTTC.

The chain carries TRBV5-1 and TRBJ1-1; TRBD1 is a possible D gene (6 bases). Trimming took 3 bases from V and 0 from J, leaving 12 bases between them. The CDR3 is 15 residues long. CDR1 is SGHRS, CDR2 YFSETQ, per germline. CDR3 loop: CASSSSGTMNTEAFF. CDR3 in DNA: TGCGCCAGCAGCTCCTCCGGGACAATGAACACTGAAGCTTTCTTT. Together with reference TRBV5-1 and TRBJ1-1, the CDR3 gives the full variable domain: KAGVTQTPRYLIKTRGQQVTLSCSPISGHRSVSWYQQTPGQGLQFLFEYFSETQRNKGNFPGRFSGRQFSNSRSEMNVSTLELGDSALYLCASSSSGTMNTEAFFGQGTRLTVV.

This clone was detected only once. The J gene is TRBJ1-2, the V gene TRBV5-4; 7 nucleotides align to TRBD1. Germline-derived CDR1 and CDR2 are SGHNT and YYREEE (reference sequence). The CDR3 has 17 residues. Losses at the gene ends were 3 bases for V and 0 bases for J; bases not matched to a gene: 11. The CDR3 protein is CASSSLDRVGANYGYTF. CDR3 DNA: TGTGCCAGCAGCTCCTTAGACAGGGTAGGCGCTAACTATGGCTACACCTTC.

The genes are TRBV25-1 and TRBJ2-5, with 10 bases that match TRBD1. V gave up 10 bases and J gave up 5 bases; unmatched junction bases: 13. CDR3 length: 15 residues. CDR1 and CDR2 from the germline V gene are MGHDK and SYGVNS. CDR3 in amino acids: CATLPGTGASETQYF. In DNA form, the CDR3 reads TGTGCCACCCTGCCGGGGACAGGGGCCTCGGAGACCCAGTACTTC.

CDR3: CASSSQQGIETEAFF. The CDR3 coding sequence is TGTGCCAGCAGCAGCCAACAGGGGATCGAAACTGAAGCTTTCTTT. The chain uses TRBV5-4 and TRBJ1-1; TRBD1 agrees at 7 bases. Germline assignment: CDR1 SGHNT and CDR2 YYREEE (reference sequence). Germline trimming cut 4 bases from V and 5 bases from J; bases unmatched to any gene: 11. The CDR3 consists of 15 residues.

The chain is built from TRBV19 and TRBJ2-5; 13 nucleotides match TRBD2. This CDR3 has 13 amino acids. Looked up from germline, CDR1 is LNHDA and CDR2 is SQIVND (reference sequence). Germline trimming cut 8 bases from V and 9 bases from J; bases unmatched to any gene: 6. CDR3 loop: CASGTSGVGAQYF. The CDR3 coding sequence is TGTGCCAGTGGGACTAGCGGGGTTGGGGCCCAGTACTTC.

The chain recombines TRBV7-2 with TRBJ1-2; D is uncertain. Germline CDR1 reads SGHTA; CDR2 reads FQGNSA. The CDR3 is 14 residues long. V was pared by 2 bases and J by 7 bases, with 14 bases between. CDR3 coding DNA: TGTGCCAGCAGCTTATCCCCCTCCACGGTTGGCTACACCTTC. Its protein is CASSLSPSTVGYTF.

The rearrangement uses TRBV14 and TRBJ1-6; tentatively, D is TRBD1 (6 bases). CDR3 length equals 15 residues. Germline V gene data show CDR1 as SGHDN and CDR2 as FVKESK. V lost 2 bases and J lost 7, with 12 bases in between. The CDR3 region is CASSQTGILNSPLHF. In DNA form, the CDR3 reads TGTGCCAGCAGCCAAACAGGGATCCTAAATTCACCCCTCCACTTT.

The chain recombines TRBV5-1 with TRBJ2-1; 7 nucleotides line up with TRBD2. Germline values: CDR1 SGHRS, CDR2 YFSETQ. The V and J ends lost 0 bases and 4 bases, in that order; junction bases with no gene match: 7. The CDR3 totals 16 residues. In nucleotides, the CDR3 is TGCGCCAGCAGCTTGGACCGGGGGGACCTATACAATGAGCAGTTCTTC. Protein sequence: CASSLDRGDLYNEQFF.

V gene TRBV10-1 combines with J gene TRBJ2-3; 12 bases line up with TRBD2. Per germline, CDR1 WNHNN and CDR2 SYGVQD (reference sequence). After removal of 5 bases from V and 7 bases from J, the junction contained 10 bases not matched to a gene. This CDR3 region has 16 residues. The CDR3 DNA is TGCGCCAGCAGTCCCGCTAGCGGGGGGGCCTTGAATACGCAGTATTTT. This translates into CASSPASGGALNTQYF.

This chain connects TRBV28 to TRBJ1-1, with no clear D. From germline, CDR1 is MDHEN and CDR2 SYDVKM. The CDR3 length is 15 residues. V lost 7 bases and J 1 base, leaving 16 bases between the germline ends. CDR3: CASTFTRGGNTEAFF. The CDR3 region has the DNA TGTGCCAGCACCTTTACTCGGGGAGGGAACACTGAAGCTTTCTTT.

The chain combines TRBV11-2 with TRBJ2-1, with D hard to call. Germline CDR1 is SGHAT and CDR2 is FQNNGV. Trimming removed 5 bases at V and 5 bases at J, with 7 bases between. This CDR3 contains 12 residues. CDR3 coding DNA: TGTGCCAGCAGCCCACAAAACAATGAGCAGTTCTTC. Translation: CASSPQNNEQFF.

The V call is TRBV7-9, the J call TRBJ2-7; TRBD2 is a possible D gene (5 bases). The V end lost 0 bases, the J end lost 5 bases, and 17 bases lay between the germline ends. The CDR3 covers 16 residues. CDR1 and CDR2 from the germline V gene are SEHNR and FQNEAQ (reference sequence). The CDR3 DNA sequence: TGTGCCAGCAGCTTAGCGCAGAGGAGGTTATGGCACGAGCAGTACTTC. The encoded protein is CASSLAQRRLWHEQYF.

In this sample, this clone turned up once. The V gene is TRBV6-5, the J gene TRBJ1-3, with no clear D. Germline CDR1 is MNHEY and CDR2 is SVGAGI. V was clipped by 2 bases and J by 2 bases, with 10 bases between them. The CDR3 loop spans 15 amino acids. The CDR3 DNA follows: TGTGCCAGCAGTTACCGGGGTCTGGCTGGAAACACCATATATTTT. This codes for CASSYRGLAGNTIYF.

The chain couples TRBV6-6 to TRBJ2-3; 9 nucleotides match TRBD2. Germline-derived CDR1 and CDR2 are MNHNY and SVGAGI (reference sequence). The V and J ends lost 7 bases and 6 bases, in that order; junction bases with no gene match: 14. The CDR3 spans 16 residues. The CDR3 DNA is TGTGCCAGCATATCCGTGGCGGGGGGGATGCTTGATACGCAGTATTTT. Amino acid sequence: CASISVAGGMLDTQYF.

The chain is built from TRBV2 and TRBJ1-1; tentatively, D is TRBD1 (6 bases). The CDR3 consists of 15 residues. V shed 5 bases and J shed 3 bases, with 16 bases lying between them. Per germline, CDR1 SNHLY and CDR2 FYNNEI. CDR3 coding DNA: TGTGCCAGCAGTCGAGAGGGGGGGGCGGACACTGAAGCTTTCTTT. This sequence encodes CASSREGGADTEAFF.